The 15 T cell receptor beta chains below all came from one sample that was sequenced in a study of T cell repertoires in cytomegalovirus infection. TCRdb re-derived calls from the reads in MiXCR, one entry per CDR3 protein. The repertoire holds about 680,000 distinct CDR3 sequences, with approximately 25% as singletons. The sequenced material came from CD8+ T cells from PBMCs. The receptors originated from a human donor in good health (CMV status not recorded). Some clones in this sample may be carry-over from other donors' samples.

The CDR3 loop is CSARTSGKGNIQYF. CDR3 bases: TGCAGTGCTAGGACTAGCGGAAAGGGAAACATTCAGTACTTC. This sequence joins TRBV20-1 and TRBJ2-4; TRBD2 matches at 9 bases. The CDR3 extends over 14 amino acids. V dropped 3 bases and J dropped 6; count of bases not matched to a gene: 6. Germline-derived CDR1 and CDR2 are DFQATT and SNEGSKA (reference sequence).

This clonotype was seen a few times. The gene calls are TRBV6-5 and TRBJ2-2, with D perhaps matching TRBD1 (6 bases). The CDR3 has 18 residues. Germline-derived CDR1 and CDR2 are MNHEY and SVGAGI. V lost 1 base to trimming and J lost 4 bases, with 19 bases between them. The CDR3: CASSYLPNRDSGTGELFF. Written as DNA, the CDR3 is TGTGCCAGCAGTTACTTACCGAACAGGGATTCGGGCACCGGGGAGCTGTTTTTT.

The chain's CDR3 is CASSLSQGHLNEQFF. As DNA, the CDR3 is TGTGCCAGCAGTTTATCTCAGGGACACCTTAATGAGCAGTTCTTC. V usage is TRBV27 and J usage is TRBJ2-1; tentative D call: TRBD1 (6 bases). The CDR3 length is 15 residues. The germline CDR1 and CDR2 sequences are MNHEY and SMNVEV (reference sequence). V was trimmed by 0 bases and J by 7 bases, leaving 13 bases between them.

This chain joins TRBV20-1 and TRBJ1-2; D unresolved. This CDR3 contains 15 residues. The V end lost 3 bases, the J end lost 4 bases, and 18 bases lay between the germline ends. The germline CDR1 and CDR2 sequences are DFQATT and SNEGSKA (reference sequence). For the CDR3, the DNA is TGCAGTGCTAGGGTTGAACGGGAGGTGAGCTATGGCTACACCTTC. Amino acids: CSARVEREVSYGYTF.

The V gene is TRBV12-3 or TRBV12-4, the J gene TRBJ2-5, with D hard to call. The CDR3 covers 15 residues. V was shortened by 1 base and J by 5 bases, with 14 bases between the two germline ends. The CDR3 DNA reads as TGTGCCAGCAGTTTAGGACATGGAAGAGAGGAGACCCAGTACTTC. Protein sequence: CASSLGHGREETQYF.

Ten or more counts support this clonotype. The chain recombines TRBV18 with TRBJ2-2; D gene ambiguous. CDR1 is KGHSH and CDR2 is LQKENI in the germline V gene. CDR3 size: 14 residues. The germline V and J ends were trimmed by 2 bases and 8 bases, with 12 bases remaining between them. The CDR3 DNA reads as TGTGCCAGCTCACCAACCGGACCCACTGGGGAGCTGTTTTTT. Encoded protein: CASSPTGPTGELFF.

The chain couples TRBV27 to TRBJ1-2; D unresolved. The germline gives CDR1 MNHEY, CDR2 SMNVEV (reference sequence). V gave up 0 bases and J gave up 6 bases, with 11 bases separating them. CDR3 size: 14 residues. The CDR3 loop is CASSLSGWWDGYTF. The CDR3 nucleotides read TGTGCCAGCAGTTTATCGGGTTGGTGGGATGGCTACACCTTC.

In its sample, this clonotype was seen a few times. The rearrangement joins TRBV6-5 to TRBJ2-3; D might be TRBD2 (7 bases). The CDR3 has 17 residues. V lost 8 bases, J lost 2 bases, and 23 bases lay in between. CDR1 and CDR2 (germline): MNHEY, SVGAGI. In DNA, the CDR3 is TGTGCCAGCCGGGGAGGGGGAACCCCTCGGGACACAGATACGCAGTATTTT. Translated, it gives CASRGGGTPRDTDTQYF.

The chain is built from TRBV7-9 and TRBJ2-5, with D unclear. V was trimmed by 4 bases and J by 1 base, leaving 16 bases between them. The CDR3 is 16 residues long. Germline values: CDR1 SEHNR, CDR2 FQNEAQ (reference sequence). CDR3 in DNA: TGTGCCAGCAGCTCACACTCGGCAGGAGCCCAAGAGACCCAGTACTTC. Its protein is CASSSHSAGAQETQYF.

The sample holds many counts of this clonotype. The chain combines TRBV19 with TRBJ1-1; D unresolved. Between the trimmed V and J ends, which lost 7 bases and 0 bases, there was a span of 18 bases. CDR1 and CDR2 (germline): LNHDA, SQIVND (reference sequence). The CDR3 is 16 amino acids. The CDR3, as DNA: TGTGCCAGTATCCAAGACCAGCTGACATTGAACACTGAAGCTTTCTTT. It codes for CASIQDQLTLNTEAFF.

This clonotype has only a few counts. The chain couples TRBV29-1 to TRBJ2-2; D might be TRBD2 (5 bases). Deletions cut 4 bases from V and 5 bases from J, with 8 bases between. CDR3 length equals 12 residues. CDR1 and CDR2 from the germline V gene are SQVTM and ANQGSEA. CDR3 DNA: TGCAGCGTTGTTCGGGAAACCGGGGAGCTGTTTTTT. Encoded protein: CSVVRETGELFF.

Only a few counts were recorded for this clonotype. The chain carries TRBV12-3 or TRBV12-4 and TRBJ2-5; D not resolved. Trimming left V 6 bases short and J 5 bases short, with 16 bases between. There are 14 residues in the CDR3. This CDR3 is CASSQPEERETQYF. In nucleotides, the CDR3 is TGTGCCAGCAGCCAACCAGAGGAACGGGAGACCCAGTACTTC.

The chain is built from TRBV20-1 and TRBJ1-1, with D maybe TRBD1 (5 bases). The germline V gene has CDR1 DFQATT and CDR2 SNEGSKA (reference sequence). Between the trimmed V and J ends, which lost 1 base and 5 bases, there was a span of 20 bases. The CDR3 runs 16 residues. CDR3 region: CSARVWGRRGGTEAFF. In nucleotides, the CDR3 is TGCAGTGCTAGAGTCTGGGGCCGGCGGGGGGGAACTGAAGCTTTCTTT.

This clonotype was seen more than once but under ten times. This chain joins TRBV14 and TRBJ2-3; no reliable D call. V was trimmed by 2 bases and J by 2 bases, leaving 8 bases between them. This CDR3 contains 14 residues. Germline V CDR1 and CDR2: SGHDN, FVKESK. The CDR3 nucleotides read TGTGCCAGCAGCCAAATGACTTACACAGATACGCAGTATTTT. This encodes CASSQMTYTDTQYF. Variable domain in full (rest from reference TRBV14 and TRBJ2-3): EAGVTQFPSHSVIEKGQTVTLRCDPISGHDNLYWYRRVMGKEIKFLLHFVKESKQDESGMPNNRFLAERTGGTYSTLKVQPAELEDSGVYFCASSQMTYTDTQYFGPGTRLTVL.

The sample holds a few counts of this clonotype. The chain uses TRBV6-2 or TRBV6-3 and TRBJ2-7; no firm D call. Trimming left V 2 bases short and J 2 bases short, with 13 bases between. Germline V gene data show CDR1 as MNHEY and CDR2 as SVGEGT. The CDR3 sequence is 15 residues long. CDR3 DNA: TGTGCCAGCAGTTACGGCAGGTTGGGGACCTACGAGCAGTACGTC. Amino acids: CASSYGRLGTYEQYV.